The rows below give T cell receptor beta chains drawn from one sample of a study of shared clonotypes between healthy human individuals. Here immunoSEQ multiplex PCR was the method, and the copy in TCRdb shows in-frame clones only, minus some. The repertoire has about 870,000 clones, nearly 95% of them found once; the top ten carry approximately 25%. Material: naive CD8+ T cells sorted from blood. These receptor sequences come from a man aged 30 to 45 in good health. Each CDR3 is given with its conserved first and last residue. D genes are given only for firm matches. The size of a clone is reported for some rows only, either as once, few or many, or as a class for expanded clones.

V: TRBV7-9
D: TRBD1
size: NA
J: TRBJ1-2
CDR3: CASSLGDRMGYTF
DNA: TGTGCCAGCAGCTTGGGGGACAGGATGGGCTACACCTTC

V: TRBV2
D: TRBD1
size: once
J: TRBJ1-4
CDR3: CASSEGVTGTNEKLFF
DNA: TGTGCCAGCAGTGAAGGGGTGACAGGGACTAATGAAAAACTGTTTTTT

V: TRBV29-1
D: NA
size: NA
J: TRBJ2-5
CDR3: CSGMKETQYF
DNA: TGCAGCGGAATGAAAGAGACCCAGTACTTC

V: TRBV7-9
D: NA
size: once
J: TRBJ2-5
CDR3: CASSTRGGSLYETQYF
DNA: TGTGCCAGCAGCACCCGAGGGGGGAGCCTGTATGAGACCCAGTACTTC

V: TRBV15
D: NA
size: NA
J: TRBJ2-3
CDR3: CATRGGGAPDTQYF
DNA: TGTGCCACCAGAGGAGGAGGAGCCCCAGATACGCAGTATTTT

V: TRBV7-8
D: TRBD2
size: once
J: TRBJ2-1
CDR3: CASSPRTSGSWNEQFF
DNA: TGTGCCAGCAGCCCCAGGACTAGCGGGAGCTGGAATGAGCAGTTCTTC

V: TRBV2
D: NA
size: NA
J: TRBJ1-1
CDR3: CASSDPGTGMNTEAFF
DNA: TGTGCCAGCAGTGACCCGGGTACAGGGATGAACACTGAAGCTTTCTTT

V: TRBV19
D: TRBD2
size: NA
J: TRBJ2-1
CDR3: CASSTSGSLDEQFF
DNA: TGTGCCAGTAGTACTAGCGGGAGTCTGGATGAGCAGTTCTTC

V: TRBV9
D: TRBD2
size: NA
J: TRBJ2-5
CDR3: CASSVQTSEQETQYF
DNA: TGTGCCAGCAGCGTCCAGACTAGCGAACAAGAGACCCAGTACTTC

V: TRBV23-1
D: NA
size: NA
J: TRBJ1-5
CDR3: CASSQASLYNQPQHF
DNA: TGCGCCAGCAGTCAGGCCAGCCTTTACAATCAGCCCCAGCATTTT

V: TRBV29-1
D: NA
size: NA
J: TRBJ1-1
CDR3: CSVEEARAWAFF
DNA: TGCAGCGTTGAAGAGGCCCGAGCCTGGGCTTTCTTT

V: TRBV29-1
D: TRBD2
size: NA
J: TRBJ2-3
CDR3: CSVGEGLGTDTQYF
DNA: TGCAGCGTTGGGGAGGGGCTGGGCACAGATACGCAGTATTTT

V: TRBV7-2
D: NA
size: NA
J: TRBJ2-3
CDR3: CASSYRENRDTQYF
DNA: TGTGCCAGCAGTTACCGGGAGAATCGAGATACGCAGTATTTT

V: TRBV27
D: TRBD1
size: NA
J: TRBJ2-1
CDR3: CASQGDRGNEQFF
DNA: TGTGCCAGCCAGGGCGACAGGGGCAATGAGCAGTTCTTC

V: TRBV9
D: NA
size: NA
J: TRBJ2-4
CDR3: CASSVAAGIPLNNQYF
DNA: TGTGCCAGCAGCGTAGCTGCGGGAATACCCTTAAATAATCAGTACTTC

V: TRBV13
D: NA
size: NA
J: TRBJ2-7
CDR3: CASSPRDGAYEQYF
DNA: TGTGCCAGCAGCCCTAGAGACGGGGCCTACGAGCAGTACTTC

V: TRBV9
D: NA
size: NA
J: TRBJ2-2
CDR3: CASSDPGHLSNTGELFF
DNA: TGTGCCAGCAGTGATCCGGGACACTTATCTAACACCGGGGAGCTGTTTTTT

V: TRBV28
D: NA
size: NA
J: TRBJ2-7
CDR3: CASTHSISGRSWQYF
DNA: TGTGCCAGCACCCATTCGATTTCCGGCCGTAGTTGGCAGTACTTC

V: TRBV19
D: TRBD2
size: NA
J: TRBJ2-7
CDR3: CASSSQRENYEQYF
DNA: TGTGCCAGTAGTTCTCAGCGGGAGAACTACGAGCAGTACTTC

V: TRBV5-1
D: NA
size: NA
J: TRBJ2-7
CDR3: CASSLDPSYEQYF
DNA: TGCGCCAGCAGCTTGGACCCGTCCTACGAGCAGTACTTC

V: TRBV4-1
D: NA
size: NA
J: TRBJ2-3
CDR3: CASSQVTAVDTQYF
DNA: TGCGCCAGCAGCCAAGTGACCGCAGTTGATACGCAGTATTTT

V: TRBV28
D: NA
size: NA
J: TRBJ2-4
CDR3: CASSYSRPGQIAKNIQYF
DNA: TGTGCCAGCAGTTATAGCCGACCCGGACAGATAGCCAAAAACATTCAGTACTTC

V: TRBV27
D: NA
size: NA
J: TRBJ2-7
CDR3: CASSLSGGSEQYF
DNA: TGTGCCAGCAGTTTATCGGGGGGAAGCGAGCAGTACTTC

V: TRBV6-1
D: TRBD2
size: NA
J: TRBJ2-1
CDR3: CASSGELAAWDEQFF
DNA: TGTGCCAGCAGTGGTGAACTAGCGGCTTGGGATGAGCAGTTCTTC

V: TRBV19
D: NA
size: NA
J: TRBJ2-5
CDR3: CASSIGAISRETQYF
DNA: TGTGCCAGTAGTATAGGGGCAATATCGAGAGAGACCCAGTACTTC

V: TRBV28
D: TRBD1
size: NA
J: TRBJ2-5
CDR3: CASSPRTGEDQETQYF
DNA: TGTGCCAGCAGTCCGCGGACAGGGGAGGATCAAGAGACCCAGTACTTC

V: TRBV9
D: TRBD1
size: once
J: TRBJ1-4
CDR3: CASSGGTGNEKLFF
DNA: TGTGCCAGCAGCGGCGGGACAGGGAACGAAAAACTGTTTTTT

V: TRBV30
D: TRBD2
size: NA
J: TRBJ2-7
CDR3: CAWRGLAGDEQYF
DNA: TGTGCCTGGAGGGGCCTAGCGGGAGACGAGCAGTACTTC

V: TRBV7-8
D: NA
size: NA
J: TRBJ1-1
CDR3: CASSLVGGYTEAFF
DNA: TGTGCCAGCAGCTTAGTGGGGGGGTACACTGAAGCTTTCTTT

V: TRBV18
D: TRBD1
size: NA
J: TRBJ2-4
CDR3: CASSLTGGKDF
DNA: TGTGCCAGCTCACTCACAGGGGGAAAGGACTTC

V: TRBV5-8
D: NA
size: NA
J: TRBJ2-2
CDR3: CASSLVPGELFF
DNA: TGTGCCAGCAGCTTGGTCCCCGGGGAGCTGTTTTTT

V: TRBV27
D: NA
size: NA
J: TRBJ1-2
CDR3: CASSFRATAPNYGYTF
DNA: TGTGCCAGCAGTTTTCGGGCGACAGCCCCTAACTATGGCTACACCTTC